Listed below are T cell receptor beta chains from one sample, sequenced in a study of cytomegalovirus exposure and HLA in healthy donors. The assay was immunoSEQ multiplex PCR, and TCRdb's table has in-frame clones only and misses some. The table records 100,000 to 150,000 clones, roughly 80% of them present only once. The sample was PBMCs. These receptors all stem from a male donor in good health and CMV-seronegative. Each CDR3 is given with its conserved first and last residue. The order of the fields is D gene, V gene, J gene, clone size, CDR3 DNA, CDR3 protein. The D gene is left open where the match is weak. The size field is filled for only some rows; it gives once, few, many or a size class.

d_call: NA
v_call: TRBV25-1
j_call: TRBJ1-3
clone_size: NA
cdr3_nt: TGTGCCAGCAGTGAAGATAGCGGCTCTGGAAACACCATATATTTT
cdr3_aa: CASSEDSGSGNTIYF

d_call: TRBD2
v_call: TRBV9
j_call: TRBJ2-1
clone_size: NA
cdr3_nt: TGTGCCAGCACCCCGCTAGCGGGGATGTACAATGAGCAGTTCTTC
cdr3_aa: CASTPLAGMYNEQFF

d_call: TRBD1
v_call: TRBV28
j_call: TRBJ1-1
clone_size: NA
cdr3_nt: TGTGCCAGCAGTTCTCGACAGGGTATTGCGAACACTGAAGCTTTCTTT
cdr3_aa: CASSSRQGIANTEAFF

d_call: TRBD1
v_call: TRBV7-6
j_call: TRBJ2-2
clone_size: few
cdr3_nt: TGTGCCAGCAGCAGACAGGGGGGTTTGGCCGGGGAGCTGTTTTTT
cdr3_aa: CASSRQGGLAGELFF

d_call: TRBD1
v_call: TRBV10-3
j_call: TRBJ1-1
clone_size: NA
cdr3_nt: TGTGCCATCAGTGGCGACAGGGGTTTGAACACTGAAGCTTTCTTT
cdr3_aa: CAISGDRGLNTEAFF

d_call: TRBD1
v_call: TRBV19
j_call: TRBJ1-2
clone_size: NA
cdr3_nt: TGTGCCAGTAGTGAATCCGGGACAGCCGCCTTTTTTTACACCTTC
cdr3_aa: CASSESGTAAFFYTF

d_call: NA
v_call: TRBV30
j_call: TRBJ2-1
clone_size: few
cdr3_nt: TGTGCCTGGAGTGAACAAAGTCGGCAGGGGGGCAATGAGCAGTTCTTC
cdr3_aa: CAWSEQSRQGGNEQFF

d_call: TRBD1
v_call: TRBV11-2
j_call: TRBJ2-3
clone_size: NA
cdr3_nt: TGTGCCAGCAGTCCCGGGACAGGGGGGATAGATACGCAGTATTTT
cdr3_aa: CASSPGTGGIDTQYF

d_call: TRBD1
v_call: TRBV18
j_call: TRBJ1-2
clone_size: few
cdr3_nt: TGTGCCAGCTCACCTGGACAGGGTTCTAACTATGGCTACACCTTC
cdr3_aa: CASSPGQGSNYGYTF

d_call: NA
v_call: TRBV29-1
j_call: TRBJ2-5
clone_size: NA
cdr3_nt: TGCAGCGTTGAGGGCAGACAAGAGACCCAGTACTTC
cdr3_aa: CSVEGRQETQYF